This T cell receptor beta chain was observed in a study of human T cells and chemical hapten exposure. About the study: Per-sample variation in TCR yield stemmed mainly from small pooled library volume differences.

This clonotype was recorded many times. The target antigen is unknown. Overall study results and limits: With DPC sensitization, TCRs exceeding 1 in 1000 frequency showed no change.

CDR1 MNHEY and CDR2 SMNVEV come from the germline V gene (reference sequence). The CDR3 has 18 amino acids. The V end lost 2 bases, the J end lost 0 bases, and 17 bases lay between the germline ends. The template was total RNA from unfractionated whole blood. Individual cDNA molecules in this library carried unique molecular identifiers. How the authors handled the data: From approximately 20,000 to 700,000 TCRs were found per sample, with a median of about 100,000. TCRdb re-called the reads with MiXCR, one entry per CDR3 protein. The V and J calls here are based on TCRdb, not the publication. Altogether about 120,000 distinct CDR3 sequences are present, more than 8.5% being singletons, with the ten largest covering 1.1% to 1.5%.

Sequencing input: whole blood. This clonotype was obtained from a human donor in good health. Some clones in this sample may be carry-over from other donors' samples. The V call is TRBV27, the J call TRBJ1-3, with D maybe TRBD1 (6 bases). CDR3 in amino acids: CASSLNPFDRFSGNTIYF. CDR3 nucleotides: TGTGCCAGCAGTTTAAACCCCTTCGACAGGTTCTCTGGAAACACCATATATTTT.